Following are 32 T cell receptor beta chains from one sample sequenced in a study of control samples from healthy donors and cancer patients. Only in-frame clones appear in the TCRdb table, and some are missing; sequencing was by immunoSEQ multiplex PCR. The repertoire holds over 100,000 clones, with 70% to 90% as singletons. Sequencing input: blood. These receptor sequences come from a middle-aged man in good health.

As for this clone: Other DNA sequences in this sample translate to the same CDR3. The V call is TRBV18, the J call TRBJ2-5; maybe TRBD1 (6 bases). Trimming left V 6 bases short and J 1 base short, with 9 bases between. The CDR3 is 13 residues long. Germline assignment: CDR1 KGHSH and CDR2 LQKENI. For the CDR3, the DNA is TGTGCCAGCTCCCCGGACAGCCAAGAGACCCAGTACTTC. Amino acid sequence: CASSPDSQETQYF.

This chain connects TRBV7-2 to TRBJ1-5; 7 bases fit TRBD1. The CDR3 is 14 amino acids. V dropped 6 bases and J dropped 6; count of bases not matched to a gene: 8. CDR1 and CDR2 from the germline V gene are SGHTA and FQGNSA. In nucleotides, the CDR3 is TGTGCCAGCAGTACTCAGGGGGTTGCTCAGCCCCAGCATTTT. This gives the protein CASSTQGVAQPQHF.

This clone came up once. This chain connects TRBV5-1 to TRBJ2-5; no firm D call. CDR3 size: 14 residues. V lost 3 bases and J 2 bases, leaving 11 bases between the germline ends. CDR1 and CDR2 (germline): SGHRS, YFSETQ. Here the CDR3 DNA reads TGCGCCAGCAGCTGGCTTTCGTCACAAGAGACCCAGTACTTC. Residues: CASSWLSSQETQYF.

V usage is TRBV2 and J usage is TRBJ2-5; D call uncertain. V gave up 8 bases and J gave up 1 base, with 8 bases separating them. The CDR3 covers 12 residues. Germline CDR1 SNHLY, CDR2 FYNNEI. In nucleotides, the CDR3 is TGTGCCAGCGAGCCGTTCCAAGAGACCCAGTACTTC. Amino acids: CASEPFQETQYF.

This chain links TRBV5-1 with TRBJ2-2, with TRBD1 identical over 9 bases. The CDR3 loop spans 16 amino acids. Germline CDR1 SGHRS, CDR2 YFSETQ. The V and J ends lost 4 bases and 6 bases, in that order; junction bases with no gene match: 10. The CDR3 is CASSLLRQGESGELFF. For the CDR3, the DNA is TGCGCCAGCAGCCTTCTCCGACAGGGGGAGTCCGGGGAGCTGTTTTTT.

The V gene is TRBV10-2, the J gene TRBJ2-3; 11 bases agree with TRBD2. From germline, CDR1 is WSHSY and CDR2 SAAADI. Trimming at V came to 3 bases and at J to 0 bases, leaving 2 bases not matched to a gene. The CDR3 has 16 amino acids. For the CDR3, the DNA is TGCGCCAGCAGTGATCTAGCGGGGGGTAGCACAGATACGCAGTATTTT. Its translation: CASSDLAGGSTDTQYF.

This rearrangement joins TRBV10-2 to TRBJ2-1; TRBD2 matches at 8 bases. The V segment lost 2 bases and the J segment 3 bases; nucleotides outside the gene matches: 9. CDR1 is WSHSY and CDR2 is SAAADI in the germline V gene. This CDR3 has 17 residues. The CDR3 is CASSEGVAGRFYNEQFF. CDR3 sequence (DNA): TGCGCCAGCAGTGAGGGAGTAGCGGGGCGATTCTACAATGAGCAGTTCTTC.

This chain uses TRBV14 with TRBJ1-1, with a tentative D call TRBD1 (6 bases). This CDR3 is 14 amino acids long. V lost 5 bases, J lost 4 bases, and 14 bases lay in between. Germline values: CDR1 SGHDN, CDR2 FVKESK. DNA of the CDR3: TGTGCCAGCAGCTTGACAGGAGGCGGCACTGAAGCTTTCTTT. Residues: CASSLTGGGTEAFF.

J is TRBJ2-1 and V is TRBV7-8; D possibly matches TRBD1 or TRBD2 (5 bases each). This CDR3 contains 12 residues. The germline V gene has CDR1 SGHVS and CDR2 FQNEAQ. Trimming cost V 2 bases and J 11 bases, with 10 bases left between them. The CDR3 DNA follows: TGTGCCAGCAGCTTAAACCCGGGACAGCAGTTCTTC. It codes for CASSLNPGQQFF.

V gene TRBV5-6 combines with J gene TRBJ2-7; D remains ambiguous. The germline V and J ends were trimmed by 4 bases and 3 bases, with 14 bases remaining between them. The CDR3 consists of 14 residues. Germline V gene data show CDR1 as SGHDT and CDR2 as YYEEEE. The CDR3 is CASSRWVEHYEQYF. DNA for the CDR3: TGTGCCAGCAGCCGATGGGTGGAACACTACGAGCAGTACTTC.

This rearrangement joins TRBV27 to TRBJ2-7; D may be TRBD1 (7 bases). There are 13 residues in the CDR3. The germline gives CDR1 MNHEY, CDR2 SMNVEV (reference sequence). V lost 6 bases to trimming and J lost 5 bases, with 14 bases between them. The CDR3: CASRYDREDEQYF. CDR3 in DNA: TGTGCCAGCAGATACGACAGGGAGGACGAGCAGTACTTC.

The rearrangement links TRBV6-6 to TRBJ1-5; D ambiguous. Germline loops: CDR1 MNHNY, CDR2 SVGAGI (reference sequence). V lost 2 bases and J lost 6, with 8 bases in between. The CDR3 runs 13 residues. The chain's CDR3 is CASSYGGFQPQHF. CDR3 in DNA: TGTGCCAGCAGTTACGGAGGTTTTCAGCCCCAGCATTTT.

V usage is TRBV5-5 and J usage is TRBJ2-7, with D tentatively TRBD2 (6 bases). CDR1 is SGHKS, CDR2 YYEKEE, per germline (reference sequence). The CDR3 runs to 14 residues. V shed 2 bases and J shed 3 bases, with 12 bases lying between them. CDR3 residues: CASSFGGIGYEQYF. The CDR3 region has the DNA TGTGCCAGCAGCTTCGGGGGTATCGGCTACGAGCAGTACTTC.

V gene TRBV11-2 combines with J gene TRBJ1-5, with TRBD1 identical over 7 bases. Germline CDR1 SGHAT, CDR2 FQNNGV. This CDR3 is built from 14 residues. J lost 4 bases, V lost 5 bases, and 5 bases had no gene match. The CDR3, as DNA: TGTGCCAGCAGCACAGGACAGGCTAATCAGCCCCAGCATTTT. Protein sequence: CASSTGQANQPQHF.

The chain employs TRBV28 and TRBJ1-1, with 9 bases lining up with TRBD1. Looked up from germline, CDR1 is MDHEN and CDR2 is SYDVKM. The CDR3 runs to 17 residues. The J segment lost 0 bases and the V segment lost 1 base, leaving 6 bases of the junction unmatched. CDR3 protein: CASSLFGTGNMNTEAFF. CDR3 nucleotides: TGTGCCAGCAGTTTATTTGGGACAGGGAACATGAACACTGAAGCTTTCTTT.

The chain has TRBV7-9 and TRBJ1-3; D is ambiguous. This CDR3 has 17 amino acids. Germline CDR1 is SEHNR and CDR2 is FQNEAQ (reference sequence). V shed 5 bases and J shed 4 bases, with 21 bases lying between them. CDR3 region: CASSLQARTLGGNTIYF. The CDR3 coding sequence is TGTGCCAGCAGCCTCCAGGCCCGGACTCTAGGGGGAAACACCATATATTTT.

The rearrangement joins TRBV15 to TRBJ1-1; 9 positions agree with TRBD1. This CDR3 contains 15 residues. Germline loops: CDR1 LNHNV, CDR2 YYDKDF (reference sequence). The V and J ends lost 0 bases and 4 bases, in that order; junction bases with no gene match: 3. CDR3 sequence (DNA): TGTGCCACCAGCAGAGAACAGGGGGCGGCCACTGAAGCTTTCTTT. Translated: CATSREQGAATEAFF.

The chain links TRBV5-1 to TRBJ1-1; 10 positions match TRBD1. This CDR3 region has 15 residues. Germline V gene lookup returns CDR1 SGHRS and CDR2 YFSETQ. J was trimmed by 11 bases and V by 4 bases; bases with no gene match: 14. CDR3 residues: CASSLRQGAYFTAFF. For the CDR3, the DNA is TGCGCCAGCAGCCTAAGACAGGGGGCGTATTTTACGGCTTTCTTT.

The chain links TRBV7-9 to TRBJ2-7, with 8 bases identical to TRBD1. CDR1 is SEHNR and CDR2 is FQNEAQ in the germline V gene (reference sequence). The V segment lost 5 bases and the J segment 6 bases; nucleotides outside the gene matches: 6. This CDR3 has 13 residues. The CDR3 DNA reads as TGTGCCAGCAGCGGGGTCGACAGGGGCGAGCAGTACTTC. Translated: CASSGVDRGEQYF.

The chain employs TRBV6-6 and TRBJ2-3; tentatively, D is TRBD2 (5 bases). Germline CDR1 MNHNY, CDR2 SVGAGI (reference sequence). The length of the CDR3 is 14 residues. The V gene lost 7 bases and the J gene lost 0 bases, with 11 bases spanning the gap. The CDR3 reads CASTRERSTDTQYF. The CDR3 DNA reads TGTGCCAGCACAAGGGAGCGCAGCACAGATACGCAGTATTTT.

The chain couples TRBV28 to TRBJ1-1; perhaps TRBD1 as D (5 bases). This CDR3 has 14 amino acids. Germline CDR1 reads MDHEN; CDR2 reads SYDVKM. The V end lost 2 bases, the J end lost 5 bases, and 12 bases lay between the germline ends. The CDR3 reads CASSLGGGETEAFF. The CDR3 DNA is TGTGCCAGCAGTTTAGGTGGGGGGGAAACTGAAGCTTTCTTT.

Here the CDR3 DNA reads TGTGCCAGCAGCTTGCTGGGGGAGGGGTATGGCTACACCTTC. This codes for CASSLLGEGYGYTF. The chain links TRBV5-6 to TRBJ1-2; perhaps TRBD1 as D (5 bases). CDR1 is SGHDT, CDR2 YYEEEE, per germline. Trimming stripped 1 base from V and 5 bases from J, with 12 bases between. The CDR3 length is 14 residues.

This chain uses TRBV15 with TRBJ1-1; D gene ambiguous. Between the trimmed V and J ends, which lost 0 bases and 1 base, there was a span of 6 bases. Germline V CDR1 and CDR2: LNHNV, YYDKDF (reference sequence). There are 14 residues in the CDR3. The CDR3 spells CATSRDRGNTEAFF. CDR3 coding DNA: TGTGCCACCAGCAGAGATCGGGGGAACACTGAAGCTTTCTTT.

The genes are TRBV9 and TRBJ2-3, with D unclear. V was trimmed by 4 bases and J by 3 bases, leaving 12 bases between them. The germline V gene encodes CDR1 SGDLS and CDR2 YYNGEE. The CDR3 loop spans 14 amino acids. CDR3 loop: CASSPTPLTDTQYF. In nucleotides, the CDR3 is TGTGCCAGCAGCCCTACTCCCTTAACAGATACGCAGTATTTT.

The J gene is TRBJ1-2, the V gene TRBV24-1; D is possibly TRBD1 (5 bases). Trimming pared 9 bases from V and 3 bases from J, leaving 13 bases between. The CDR3 extends over 13 amino acids. Looked up from germline, CDR1 is KGHDR and CDR2 is SFDVKD. The CDR3 sequence: CATQGLPHYGYTF. CDR3 DNA sequence: TGTGCCACCCAGGGTCTTCCCCACTATGGCTACACCTTC.

The genes are TRBV27 and TRBJ2-1; D might be TRBD2 (6 bases). Germline lookup yields CDR1 MNHEY and CDR2 SMNVEV (reference sequence). V lost 6 bases, J lost 0 bases, and 15 bases lay in between. The CDR3 is made up of 16 amino acids. The CDR3 loop reads CASSEAGRSSYNEQFF. The CDR3 nucleotides read TGTGCCAGCAGCGAGGCGGGGCGGAGCTCCTACAATGAGCAGTTCTTC.

The V call is TRBV7-2, the J call TRBJ2-3, with 16 bases lining up with TRBD2. The CDR3 has 16 amino acids. Looked up from germline, CDR1 is SGHTA and CDR2 is FQGNSA. V shed 4 bases and J 6 bases; nucleotides not matched to a gene: 4. CDR3 amino acids: CASSWGLAGGTDTQYF. CDR3 coding DNA: TGTGCCAGCAGCTGGGGACTAGCGGGGGGGACGGATACGCAGTATTTT.

As to this clone: Other DNA sequences in the same sample also yield this CDR3. The rearrangement links TRBV7-8 to TRBJ1-6; D uncertain. Germline lookup yields CDR1 SGHVS and CDR2 FQNEAQ. V lost 3 bases, J lost 8 bases, and 20 bases lay in between. This CDR3 comprises 17 residues. CDR3 in amino acids: CASSFEGEEWEDSPLHF. The CDR3 DNA sequence: TGTGCCAGCAGCTTTGAGGGTGAAGAGTGGGAGGATTCACCCCTCCACTTT.

The rearrangement uses TRBV4-1 and TRBJ2-3; TRBD1 might be the D (5 bases). CDR1 and CDR2 (germline): MGHRA, YSYEKL. The CDR3 sequence is 17 residues long. The V end was cut by 0 bases, the J end by 0 bases, with 13 bases between. The CDR3 DNA reads TGCGCCAGCAGCCAAGATGCCCAGGGCGCTAGCACAGATACGCAGTATTTT. This codes for CASSQDAQGASTDTQYF.

This chain links TRBV9 with TRBJ1-1, with D possibly matching TRBD1 (6 bases). The CDR3 consists of 14 residues. From germline, CDR1 is SGDLS and CDR2 YYNGEE. V lost 4 bases and J 4 bases, leaving 14 bases between the germline ends. CDR3 sequence reads: CASSQQGWSTEAFF. The CDR3, as DNA: TGTGCCAGCAGCCAACAGGGTTGGAGCACTGAAGCTTTCTTT.

The chain combines TRBV3-1 (or the pseudogene TRBV3-2) with TRBJ2-7, with 10 positions matching TRBD1. V dropped 8 bases and J dropped 3; count of bases not matched to a gene: 1. Per the germline V gene, CDR1 is LGHDT and CDR2 is YNNKEL (reference sequence). The CDR3 contains 12 residues. The CDR3 loop is CASRDRGYEQYF. DNA of the CDR3: TGTGCCAGCCGGGACAGGGGCTACGAGCAGTACTTC.

This clone was detected only a few times. The genes are TRBV3-1 (or the pseudogene TRBV3-2) and TRBJ1-5; no clear D gene. The V gene's germline CDR1 is LGHDT and CDR2 YNNKEL (reference sequence). Trimming took off 5 bases at V and 1 base at J, with 9 bases between the two ends. The CDR3 is 14 residues long. CDR3 protein: CASSYSGSNQPQHF. CDR3 bases: TGTGCCAGCAGCTATAGCGGAAGCAATCAGCCCCAGCATTTT.